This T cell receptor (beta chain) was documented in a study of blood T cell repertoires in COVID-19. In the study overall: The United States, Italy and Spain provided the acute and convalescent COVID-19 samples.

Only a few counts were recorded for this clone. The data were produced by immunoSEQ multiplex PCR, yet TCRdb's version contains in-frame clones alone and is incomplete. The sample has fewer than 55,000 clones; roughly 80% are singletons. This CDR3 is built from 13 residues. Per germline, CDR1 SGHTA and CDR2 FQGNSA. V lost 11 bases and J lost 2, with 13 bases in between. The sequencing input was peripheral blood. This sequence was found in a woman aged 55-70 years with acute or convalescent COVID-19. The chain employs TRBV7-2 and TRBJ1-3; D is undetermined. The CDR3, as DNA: TGTGCCTCCTCGGAGCGTCCTGGAAACACCATATATTTT. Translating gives CASSERPGNTIYF.